The 26 T cell receptor beta chains below all came from one sample that was sequenced in a study of cytomegalovirus exposure and HLA in healthy donors. PCR involved 60 Vbeta and 13 Jbeta primers. Sequencing used immunoSEQ multiplex PCR; TCRdb keeps in-frame clones, though not all of them. The table shows about 130,000 clones, with nearly 85% occurring only once. The sample was PBMCs. The receptors derive from a boy aged 5 to 17 in good health and CMV-seronegative.

This chain links TRBV6-4 with TRBJ2-1; TRBD2 is a possible D gene (5 bases). This CDR3 spans 17 amino acids. Germline values: CDR1 MRHNA, CDR2 SNTAGT. The V end lost 4 bases, the J end lost 0 bases, and 16 bases lay between the germline ends. The CDR3 sequence is CASSAVRTGNSYNEQFF. The CDR3 DNA follows: TGTGCCAGCAGTGCCGTTCGTACGGGAAACTCCTACAATGAGCAGTTCTTC.

This clone was counted a single time. The chain carries TRBV7-2 and TRBJ2-3, with 9 bases identical to TRBD2. In germline, CDR1 is SGHTA, CDR2 FQGNSA. V was clipped by 8 bases and J by 0 bases; unmatched bases: 3. The CDR3 sequence is 14 residues long. CDR3 protein: CASGLALSTDTQYF. In DNA form, the CDR3 reads TGTGCCAGCGGACTAGCGTTAAGCACAGATACGCAGTATTTT.

This clone was recorded a few times. The CDR3 nucleotides are TGTGCCAGCACCGAGGGCCCGGGACTAGACGACGAGCAGTACTTC. It translates to CASTEGPGLDDEQYF. The J gene is TRBJ2-7, the V gene TRBV2; 8 bases align to TRBD2. The CDR3 is 15 amino acids. Germline V gene data show CDR1 as SNHLY and CDR2 as FYNNEI. With V trimmed by 7 bases and J by 5 bases, 13 bases remained unmatched. Drawing the rest from reference TRBV2 and TRBJ2-7, the complete variable domain is EPEVTQTPSHQVTQMGQEVILRCVPISNHLYFYWYRQILGQKVEFLVSFYNNEISEKSEIFDDQFSVERPDGSNFTLKIRSTKLEDSAMYFCASTEGPGLDDEQYFGPGTRLTVT.

V is TRBV6-6 and J is TRBJ1-2; D is possibly TRBD1 (5 bases). The V gene lost 0 bases and the J gene lost 3 bases, with 5 bases spanning the gap. CDR1 is MNHNY, CDR2 SVGAGI, per germline (reference sequence). The CDR3 covers 13 residues. CDR3 coding DNA: TGTGCCAGCAGTTACTCCAGGGACTATGGCTACACCTTC. This sequence encodes CASSYSRDYGYTF.

The chain links TRBV29-1 to TRBJ1-1; weak D call: TRBD1 (6 bases). The CDR3 loop spans 15 amino acids. Germline V gives CDR1 SQVTM, CDR2 ANQGSEA. Trimming removed 5 bases at V and 5 bases at J, with 21 bases between. CDR3 sequence: CSVSLGVTGKTEAFF. CDR3 DNA: TGCAGCGTTTCTCTCGGGGTGACAGGAAAAACTGAAGCTTTCTTT.

The chain has TRBV30 and TRBJ2-1; 9 nucleotides align to TRBD2. V shed 2 bases, J shed 2 bases, and the junction held 7 bases outside the gene matches. Germline V gives CDR1 GTSNPN, CDR2 SVGIG (reference sequence). CDR3 size: 16 residues. Here the CDR3 DNA reads TGTGCCTGGAGTTTTAGCGGGAGCCGAACCTACAATGAGCAGTTCTTC. It codes for CAWSFSGSRTYNEQFF. The entire variable domain, with the rest obtained from reference TRBV30 and TRBJ2-1, is as follows: SQTIHQWPATLVQPVGSPLSLECTVEGTSNPNLYWYRQAAGRGLQLLFYSVGIGQISSEVPQNLSASRPQDRQFILSSKKLLLSDSGFYLCAWSFSGSRTYNEQFFGPGTRLTVL.

V and J are TRBV9 and TRBJ2-1; 8 positions match TRBD2. This CDR3 contains 16 residues. Per germline, CDR1 SGDLS and CDR2 YYNGEE. The junction had 4 bases not matched to a gene; V was cut back by 2 bases and J by 0 bases. The chain's CDR3 is CASSVSGGSSYNEQFF. The DNA of the CDR3 is TGTGCCAGCAGCGTGAGCGGGGGAAGCTCCTACAATGAGCAGTTCTTC.

This chain connects TRBV4-1 to TRBJ1-5; the D gene is possibly TRBD1 (5 bases). The length of the CDR3 is 15 residues. Germline V gene lookup returns CDR1 MGHRA and CDR2 YSYEKL. Trimming took 1 base from V and 6 from J, leaving 13 bases between them. Written as DNA, the CDR3 is TGCGCCAGCAGCCAAGCTCCACCAGGGTCTCAGCCCCAGCATTTT. Its translation is CASSQAPPGSQPQHF.

This clone was detected only once. This chain connects TRBV5-6 to TRBJ2-5; the match to TRBD1 covers 7 bases. This CDR3 is 14 amino acids long. V shed 0 bases, J shed 4 bases, and the junction held 3 bases outside the gene matches. Germline V CDR1 and CDR2: SGHDT, YYEEEE. CDR3 residues: CASSLGQGVETQYF. The DNA of the CDR3 is TGTGCCAGCAGCTTGGGTCAGGGGGTAGAGACCCAGTACTTC.

The CDR3 protein is CASSSQGNTEAFF. In DNA, the CDR3 is TGCGCCAGCAGCTCACAGGGGAACACTGAAGCTTTCTTT. This chain connects TRBV5-1 to TRBJ1-1; possibly TRBD1 for D (6 bases). Germline CDR1 SGHRS, CDR2 YFSETQ. V gave up 3 bases and J gave up 1 base, with 7 bases separating them. CDR3 size: 13 residues.

The chain couples TRBV7-2 to TRBJ2-7, with TRBD2 matching over 12 bases. Germline CDR1 is SGHTA and CDR2 is FQGNSA. The CDR3 has 16 residues. Trimming at V came to 4 bases and at J to 4 bases, leaving 8 bases not matched to a gene. The CDR3 reads CASSSTKTSGSYEQYF. CDR3 in DNA: TGTGCCAGCAGCTCGACGAAGACTAGCGGGAGTTACGAGCAGTACTTC.

This chain uses TRBV27 with TRBJ1-1; unclear D gene. V lost 5 bases to trimming and J lost 6 bases, with 13 bases between them. This CDR3 region has 13 residues. The germline V gene has CDR1 MNHEY and CDR2 SMNVEV (reference sequence). For the CDR3, the DNA is TGTGCCAGCAGTCCCCAGGCATCGGCTGAAGCTTTCTTT. As protein: CASSPQASAEAFF.

The table lists this clone with a count of one. The chain couples TRBV5-4 to TRBJ1-1, with unresolved D. V shed 4 bases and J shed 3 bases, with 13 bases lying between them. The CDR3 length is 14 residues. Germline V lookup: CDR1 SGHNT, CDR2 YYREEE (reference sequence). The CDR3 spells CASSPRVGDTEAFF. The CDR3 DNA reads as TGTGCCAGCAGCCCAAGGGTCGGGGACACTGAAGCTTTCTTT.

This chain links TRBV6-4 with TRBJ2-3, with 10 positions matching TRBD2. V lost 0 bases and J lost 3; bases outside the gene matches: 3. Germline loops: CDR1 MRHNA, CDR2 SNTAGT. The CDR3 covers 16 residues. DNA for the CDR3: TGTGCCAGCAGTGACTCACAACTAGCGGGAACAGATACGCAGTATTTT. Protein sequence: CASSDSQLAGTDTQYF.

The genes are TRBV7-6 and TRBJ2-7; 9 bases are a match to TRBD2. With 5 bases clipped from V and 1 base from J, the junction kept 9 bases outside the gene matches. The germline V gene has CDR1 SGHVS and CDR2 FNYEAQ. This CDR3 has 16 residues. This CDR3 reads CASSLLAGVSSYEQYF. CDR3 nucleotides: TGTGCCAGCAGCCTTTTAGCGGGAGTTAGTTCCTACGAGCAGTACTTC. The variable domain in full, with the rest retrieved from reference TRBV7-6 and TRBJ2-7, is GAGVSQSPRYKVTKRGQDVALRCDPISGHVSLYWYRQALGQGPEFLTYFNYEAQQDKSGLPNDRFSAERPEGSISTLTIQRTEQRDSAMYRCASSLLAGVSSYEQYFGPGTRLTVT.

The V call is TRBV5-1, the J call TRBJ2-3; 7 bases align to TRBD2. V trimming: 4 bases; J trimming: 5 bases; junction bases outside the gene matches: 7. The CDR3 contains 14 residues. The germline gives CDR1 SGHRS, CDR2 YFSETQ. The CDR3 loop reads CASSPGTNGDTQYF. The DNA for the CDR3 is TGCGCCAGCAGCCCTGGGACTAATGGAGATACGCAGTATTTT. Combining the CDR3 with reference TRBV5-1 and TRBJ2-3 gives the whole variable domain KAGVTQTPRYLIKTRGQQVTLSCSPISGHRSVSWYQQTPGQGLQFLFEYFSETQRNKGNFPGRFSGRQFSNSRSEMNVSTLELGDSALYLCASSPGTNGDTQYFGPGTRLTVL.

This chain joins TRBV2 and TRBJ2-3; D perhaps matches TRBD2 (5 bases). CDR1 is SNHLY, CDR2 FYNNEI, per germline. The V end was cut by 7 bases, the J end by 0 bases, with 11 bases between. The CDR3 consists of 14 residues. CDR3 protein: CASNKDLSTDTQYF. Written as DNA, the CDR3 is TGTGCCAGCAATAAGGACTTGAGCACAGATACGCAGTATTTT.

This chain connects TRBV7-8 to TRBJ1-3, with TRBD1 as a possible D gene (5 bases). In germline, CDR1 is SGHVS, CDR2 FQNEAQ. The CDR3 length is 15 residues. V lost 6 bases to trimming and J lost 0 bases, with 12 bases between them. The CDR3 bases are TGTGCCAGCAGGGCAGGGTCCAGCTCTGGAAACACCATATATTTT. The encoded protein is CASRAGSSSGNTIYF.

The rearrangement links TRBV5-6 to TRBJ1-1; TRBD1 is a possible D gene (5 bases). This CDR3 is built from 16 residues. V was cut by 4 bases and J by 0 bases, with 16 bases left in between. Germline V CDR1 and CDR2: SGHDT, YYEEEE. In nucleotides, the CDR3 is TGTGCCAGCAGCCCTGGGGCACCACGGGTGAACACTGAAGCTTTCTTT. As protein: CASSPGAPRVNTEAFF.

The genes are TRBV27 and TRBJ2-7; TRBD2 aligns across 7 bases. From germline, CDR1 is MNHEY and CDR2 SMNVEV (reference sequence). The ends lost 5 bases at V and 7 bases at J; junction bases unmatched: 11. The CDR3 has 14 amino acids. The CDR3 protein is CASSLSGRMGEQYF. The CDR3 nucleotides read TGTGCCAGCAGTCTCTCCGGGAGGATGGGTGAGCAGTACTTC.

Only one count was recorded for this clone. This chain connects TRBV19 to TRBJ2-7, with D unclear. The CDR3 has 12 residues. The V gene lost 1 base and the J gene lost 6 bases, with 7 bases spanning the gap. Germline lookup yields CDR1 LNHDA and CDR2 SQIVND (reference sequence). CDR3 DNA: TGTGCCAGTAGTATAGGTAACGGCGAGCAGTACTTC. Protein: CASSIGNGEQYF. Full variable domain (rest looked up from reference TRBV19 and TRBJ2-7): DGGITQSPKYLFRKEGQNVTLSCEQNLNHDAMYWYRQDPGQGLRLIYYSQIVNDFQKGDIAEGYSVSREKKESFPLTVTSAQKNPTAFYLCASSIGNGEQYFGPGTRLTVT.

As to this clone: In the same sample, other DNA sequences code for this CDR3. The V gene is TRBV5-1, the J gene TRBJ2-7; the D gene is possibly TRBD2 (6 bases). Germline V lookup: CDR1 SGHRS, CDR2 YFSETQ. V was cut by 2 bases and J by 0 bases, with 9 bases left in between. The CDR3 runs to 14 residues. The CDR3 reads CASSFGGSSYEQYF. The CDR3 DNA reads TGCGCCAGCAGCTTTGGGGGGAGCTCCTACGAGCAGTACTTC.

The V and J genes are TRBV4-2 and TRBJ2-5; 7 bases match TRBD1. Germline V gene lookup returns CDR1 LGHNA and CDR2 YNFKEQ. The ends lost 1 base at V and 5 bases at J; junction bases unmatched: 7. The CDR3 contains 15 residues. CDR3 nucleotides: TGTGCCAGCAGCCAAGGACAGGGAAAAGGGGAGACCCAGTACTTC. Its protein is CASSQGQGKGETQYF.

This clone was observed a few times. The J gene is TRBJ1-2, the V gene TRBV5-1, with D perhaps TRBD1 (5 bases). V was cut by 5 bases and J by 4 bases, with 12 bases left in between. Germline V lookup: CDR1 SGHRS, CDR2 YFSETQ. There are 13 residues in the CDR3. DNA for the CDR3: TGCGCCAGCAGACAACCCGGGGGCTATGGCTACACCTTC. Its translation: CASRQPGGYGYTF.

As DNA, the CDR3 is TGTGCCAGCAGCCTGCCCCCCGATAGAGTTGAAGAGACCCAGTACTTC. Translated, it gives CASSLPPDRVEETQYF. This rearrangement joins TRBV7-9 to TRBJ2-5; D gene uncertain. The V end was cut by 5 bases, the J end by 3 bases, with 19 bases between. This CDR3 has 16 amino acids. Germline loops: CDR1 SEHNR, CDR2 FQNEAQ (reference sequence). The full variable domain, with the rest looked up from reference TRBV7-9 and TRBJ2-5, is DTGVSQNPRHKITKRGQNVTFRCDPISEHNRLYWYRQTLGQGPEFLTYFQNEAQLEKSRLLSDRFSAERPKGSFSTLEIQRTEQGDSAMYLCASSLPPDRVEETQYFGPGTRLLVL.

CDR3 residues: CASSFGGISNQPQHF. The CDR3 DNA reads TGTGCCAGCAGCTTCGGGGGGATCAGCAATCAGCCCCAGCATTTT. The V gene is TRBV5-6, the J gene TRBJ1-5; D perhaps matches TRBD1 (5 bases). Germline CDR1 is SGHDT and CDR2 is YYEEEE. The CDR3 runs 15 residues. V was clipped by 2 bases and J by 1 base, with 10 bases between them. Combining the CDR3 with reference TRBV5-6 and TRBJ1-5 gives the whole variable domain DAGVTQSPTHLIKTRGQQVTLRCSPKSGHDTVSWYQQALGQGPQFIFQYYEEEERQRGNFPDRFSGHQFPNYSSELNVNALLLGDSALYLCASSFGGISNQPQHFGDGTRLSIL.